These 9 T cell receptor beta chains were sequenced from one sample in a study of blood T cell repertoires in COVID-19. Method: immunoSEQ multiplex PCR; TCRdb's copy keeps in-frame clones and lacks some. Of 200,000 to 300,000 clones in the sample, 82% are singletons; the top ten hold less than 4%. The sequencing input was peripheral blood. These receptor sequences come from a woman aged 18-30 years with acute or convalescent COVID-19.

This sequence joins TRBV13 and TRBJ2-2; 11 bases are a match to TRBD2. The CDR3 runs to 19 residues. Per the germline V gene, CDR1 is PRHDT and CDR2 is FYEKMQ (reference sequence). With V trimmed by 5 bases and J by 5 bases, 16 bases remained unmatched. Here the CDR3 reads CASSPMALAGGSRTGELFF. The CDR3 region has the DNA TGTGCCAGCAGCCCCATGGCCCTAGCGGGAGGATCGAGGACCGGGGAGCTGTTTTTT. The complete variable domain, with remaining parts taken from reference TRBV13 and TRBJ2-2, reads AAGVIQSPRHLIKEKRETATLKCYPIPRHDTVYWYQQGPGQDPQFLISFYEKMQSDKGSIPDRFSAQQFSDYHSELNMSSLELGDSALYFCASSPMALAGGSRTGELFFGEGSRLTVL.

The genes are TRBV6-5 and TRBJ2-2, with D perhaps matching TRBD1 (5 bases). V lost 8 bases and J lost 7, with 17 bases in between. The CDR3 runs 14 residues. Germline V gene lookup returns CDR1 MNHEY and CDR2 SVGAGI. This chain's CDR3 is CASLPSQGVGELFF. The DNA of the CDR3 is TGTGCCAGCCTTCCAAGTCAGGGCGTCGGGGAGCTGTTTTTT.

The chain carries TRBV6-6 and TRBJ2-7; 11 bases map to TRBD2. Per germline, CDR1 MNHNY and CDR2 SVGAGI (reference sequence). V lost 0 bases, J lost 5 bases, and 3 bases stayed unmatched. This CDR3 comprises 15 residues. The CDR3 region has the DNA TGTGCCAGCAGTTACTCGCCTAGCGGGAGGAACGAGCAGTACTTC. This translates into CASSYSPSGRNEQYF.

The CDR3 sequence is CASSQDIEAGNTIYF. CDR3 coding DNA: TGCGCCAGCAGCCAGGATATAGAGGCTGGAAACACCATATATTTT. The V and J genes are TRBV4-3 and TRBJ1-3; D remains unclear. The germline V and J ends were trimmed by 3 bases and 2 bases, with 11 bases remaining between them. Germline-derived CDR1 and CDR2 are LGHNA and YSLEER. The CDR3 runs to 15 residues.

This clone has a single count. The rearrangement uses TRBV7-6 and TRBJ2-3, with a possible D match to TRBD1 (5 bases). V gave up 5 bases and J gave up 4 bases, with 13 bases separating them. Germline V gene data show CDR1 as SGHVS and CDR2 as FNYEAQ. This CDR3 is 14 amino acids long. The CDR3 nucleotides are TGTGCCAGCAGCGTCAACCCCAGGGCAGATACGCAGTATTTT. Protein: CASSVNPRADTQYF.

This chain joins TRBV15 and TRBJ2-2; 14 bases align to TRBD2. Germline V gene lookup returns CDR1 LNHNV and CDR2 YYDKDF (reference sequence). The CDR3 runs 19 residues. The junction had 9 bases not matched to a gene; V was cut back by 3 bases and J by 3 bases. The CDR3 sequence is CATSRPPGTSGRYTGELFF. In nucleotides, the CDR3 is TGTGCCACCAGCAGGCCGCCTGGGACTAGCGGGAGATACACCGGGGAGCTGTTTTTT.

V gene TRBV11-2 combines with J gene TRBJ2-7, with 7 bases fitting TRBD2. Germline-derived CDR1 and CDR2 are SGHAT and FQNNGV. CDR3 length equals 14 residues. Trimming cost V 3 bases and J 0 bases; bases outside gene matches: 2. The CDR3 spells CASSFREDSYEQYF. CDR3 in DNA: TGTGCCAGCAGCTTCCGGGAGGACTCCTACGAGCAGTACTTC.

V gene TRBV4-2 combines with J gene TRBJ2-1, with 15 bases fitting TRBD2. The CDR3 covers 17 residues. The V gene end was trimmed by 1 base and the J gene end by 7 bases; junction bases not matched to a gene: 5. Germline V lookup: CDR1 LGHNA, CDR2 YNFKEQ. In DNA, the CDR3 is TGTGCCAGCAGCCAAGGGACTAGCGGGAGGGCCAGGAATGAGCAGTTCTTC. Residues: CASSQGTSGRARNEQFF.

The chain joins TRBV12-5 to TRBJ1-1, with D maybe TRBD1 (6 bases). V gave up 2 bases and J gave up 0 bases, with 16 bases separating them. Germline V gives CDR1 LGHNT, CDR2 FRNRAP. CDR3 length: 17 residues. DNA of the CDR3: TGTGCTAGTGGTTTGTCCAGGGGTTCTGGCGTGAACACTGAAGCTTTCTTT. This codes for CASGLSRGSGVNTEAFF. The whole variable domain, filled in from reference TRBV12-5 and TRBJ1-1, reads DARVTQTPRHKVTEMGQEVTMRCQPILGHNTVFWYRQTMMQGLELLAYFRNRAPLDDSGMPKDRFSAEMPDATLATLKIQPSEPRDSAVYFCASGLSRGSGVNTEAFFGQGTRLTVV.